This T cell receptor beta chain was documented in a study of CD4 and CD8 cells across lung adenocarcinoma regions. TCRdb re-called the PCR reads through MiXCR, storing one row per CDR3 protein. Of just over 4,000 distinct CDR3 sequences in the sample, approximately 63% are singletons; the top ten hold 15% to 20%. Trimming took 0 bases from V and 5 from J, leaving 13 bases between them. Germline assignment: CDR1 MGHRA and CDR2 YSYEKL. The CDR3 runs to 15 residues. The TCR originated in a male donor with lung adenocarcinoma. The CD4 and CD8 labels of this study may be unreliable. Sequenced input: CD4+ T cells from the center of a lung tumor. The V and J genes are TRBV4-1 and TRBJ2-5; D is undetermined. This CDR3 is CASSQDTTVEETQYF. The CDR3 nucleotides are TGCGCCAGCAGCCAAGACACTACAGTTGAGGAGACCCAGTACTTC.